The 14 T cell receptor beta chains in this list originate from one sample, sequenced in a study of cytomegalovirus exposure and HLA in healthy donors. 13 Jbeta primers and 60 Vbeta primers were used for the PCR. Using immunoSEQ multiplex PCR, the repertoire was profiled, and TCRdb retains in-frame clones only, with some absent. The repertoire holds approximately 100,000 clones, with around 72% as singletons. What was sequenced was PBMCs. These TCRs come from a male donor in good health and CMV-seropositive.

The chain recombines TRBV7-2 with TRBJ1-1; no firm D call. V lost 2 bases to trimming and J lost 0 bases, with 7 bases between them. Germline CDR1 reads SGHTA; CDR2 reads FQGNSA. CDR3 length equals 14 residues. CDR3 region: CASSLHMMNTEAFF. CDR3 bases: TGTGCCAGCAGCTTACACATGATGAACACTGAAGCTTTCTTT.

The CDR3 region has the DNA TGTGCCAGCAGTGAACTAGAAATGGCGGGGGGCGGAGATACGCAGTATTTT. It codes for CASSELEMAGGGDTQYF. The chain employs TRBV6-1 and TRBJ2-3; 8 nucleotides line up with TRBD2. From germline, CDR1 is MNHNS and CDR2 SASEGT. The V gene end was trimmed by 2 bases and the J gene end by 5 bases; junction bases not matched to a gene: 12. The CDR3 totals 17 residues.

The gene calls are TRBV30 and TRBJ2-3; 7 bases are shared with TRBD1. Trimming cost V 5 bases and J 9 bases; bases outside gene matches: 17. CDR1 GTSNPN and CDR2 SVGIG come from the germline V gene (reference sequence). The CDR3 has 15 amino acids. The CDR3 region is CAWDPRQGPTSTQYF. In nucleotides, the CDR3 is TGTGCCTGGGACCCTAGACAGGGACCTACCTCGACGCAGTATTTT.

In this sample, this clone turned up a few times. CDR3 sequence: CASTETSGGNEQFF. The CDR3 DNA is TGTGCCAGCACCGAGACTAGCGGGGGAAATGAGCAGTTCTTC. The V gene is TRBV6-6, the J gene TRBJ2-1; 12 nucleotides align to TRBD2. Germline-derived CDR1 and CDR2 are MNHNY and SVGAGI (reference sequence). The CDR3 has 14 residues. The V and J ends lost 7 bases and 7 bases, in that order; junction bases with no gene match: 5.

V and J are TRBV9 and TRBJ2-7, with 7 bases fitting TRBD2. The germline V gene encodes CDR1 SGDLS and CDR2 YYNGEE. This CDR3 comprises 14 residues. Germline trimming cut 4 bases from V and 1 base from J; bases unmatched to any gene: 5. CDR3 nucleotide sequence: TGTGCCAGCAGCCCTTCGGGGGGATCCTACGAGCAGTACTTC. Translated: CASSPSGGSYEQYF.

The rearrangement links TRBV30 to TRBJ2-1, with 8 bases aligning to TRBD2. CDR3 length equals 16 residues. Germline V CDR1 and CDR2: GTSNPN, SVGIG (reference sequence). V lost 2 bases, J lost 4 bases, and 10 bases stayed unmatched. The CDR3 nucleotides are TGTGCCTGGAGTAACCAGCGGGGGCCAACTTACAATGAGCAGTTCTTC. Translating gives CAWSNQRGPTYNEQFF.

A single count supports this clone. The chain joins TRBV4-3 to TRBJ2-3, with D maybe TRBD1 (6 bases). The CDR3 runs to 16 residues. The V and J ends lost 0 bases and 8 bases respectively, with 18 bases between them. Germline loops: CDR1 LGHNA, CDR2 YSLEER. The CDR3 region is CASSQDLPGEVATQYF. CDR3 DNA sequence: TGCGCCAGCAGCCAAGATCTACCAGGGGAAGTTGCTACGCAGTATTTT.

The V and J genes are TRBV19 and TRBJ2-2; possible D gene TRBD1, 6 bases. This CDR3 is 15 amino acids long. Between the trimmed V and J ends, which lost 6 bases and 4 bases, there was a span of 15 bases. CDR1 is LNHDA and CDR2 is SQIVND in the germline V gene (reference sequence). The CDR3 sequence: CASSPLQGITGELFF. The CDR3 nucleotides read TGTGCCAGTAGCCCACTCCAGGGGATCACCGGGGAGCTGTTTTTT.

The V call is TRBV28, the J call TRBJ1-2, with unresolved D. Germline lookup yields CDR1 MDHEN and CDR2 SYDVKM. The CDR3 totals 13 residues. V was clipped by 5 bases and J by 5 bases, with 12 bases between them. Here the CDR3 reads CASSRPSGYGYTF. In DNA, the CDR3 is TGTGCCAGCAGTCGGCCGTCAGGTTATGGCTACACCTTC.

The gene calls are TRBV7-2 and TRBJ2-7, with unresolved D. Germline values: CDR1 SGHTA, CDR2 FQGNSA. The ends were cut back, 2 bases at V and 5 bases at J, with 7 bases in the middle. CDR3 length: 12 amino acids. The CDR3 reads CASSLQQHEQYF. The CDR3 DNA sequence: TGTGCCAGCAGCTTACAACAGCACGAGCAGTACTTC.

The chain uses TRBV7-2 and TRBJ2-5; 8 bases fit TRBD2. The CDR3 extends over 14 amino acids. J lost 5 bases, V lost 5 bases, and 7 bases had no gene match. CDR1 SGHTA and CDR2 FQGNSA come from the germline V gene. As DNA, the CDR3 is TGTGCCAGCAGCCCGGCGGGGGGTGAGGAGACCCAGTACTTC. It encodes CASSPAGGEETQYF.

The rearrangement uses TRBV9 and TRBJ2-7; D is unclear. V lost 4 bases and J 2 bases, leaving 7 bases between the germline ends. The length of the CDR3 is 12 residues. CDR1 is SGDLS, CDR2 YYNGEE, per germline. For the CDR3, the DNA is TGTGCCAGCAGCCCCTCAGCCTACGAGCAGTACTTC. This translates into CASSPSAYEQYF. Full variable domain (remainder filled in from reference TRBV9 and TRBJ2-7): DSGVTQTPKHLITATGQRVTLRCSPRSGDLSVYWYQQSLDQGLQFLIQYYNGEERAKGNILERFSAQQFPDLHSELNLSSLELGDSALYFCASSPSAYEQYFGPGTRLTVT.

This clone came up a few times. The chain has TRBV19 and TRBJ2-2; perhaps TRBD1 as D (6 bases). There are 12 residues in the CDR3. V gave up 8 bases and J gave up 7 bases, with 11 bases separating them. The germline V gene encodes CDR1 LNHDA and CDR2 SQIVND (reference sequence). The CDR3 here is CASRQGFGELFF. CDR3 coding DNA: TGTGCCAGTCGGCAGGGGTTCGGGGAGCTGTTTTTT.

The chain recombines TRBV5-6 with TRBJ1-2; possibly TRBD1 for D (6 bases). Trimming pared 4 bases from V and 3 bases from J, leaving 19 bases between. Germline-derived CDR1 and CDR2 are SGHDT and YYEEEE. The CDR3 runs 16 residues. CDR3 sequence: CASSTSGRGDDYGYTF. The CDR3 coding sequence is TGTGCCAGCAGCACATCAGGGAGGGGGGACGACTATGGCTACACCTTC.